The 11 T cell receptor beta chains in this list originate from one sample, sequenced in a study of CD8+ T cells in alopecia areata. CD4+ cells underwent sorting into CD25+CD127- cells for about five patients. RNA extraction was followed by reverse transcription into cDNA, which acted as the sequencing template. Measured with immunoSEQ multiplex PCR; TCRdb has only the in-frame clones, and not every one. The repertoire has roughly 20,000 clones, around 67% of them found once; the top ten carry 3.5% to 5.5%. The sequencing sample was made of CD4+ Tregs sorted from blood. The source of these receptors is a human donor with alopecia areata.

This clone is judged medium-sized. The chain joins TRBV19 to TRBJ2-2; no clear D gene. The V gene's germline CDR1 is LNHDA and CDR2 SQIVND (reference sequence). The CDR3 runs 14 residues. Trimming removed 3 bases from V and 4 bases from J, with 9 bases in between. The CDR3 spells CASSMASFTGELFF. CDR3 DNA sequence: TGTGCCAGTAGTATGGCGTCCTTCACCGGGGAGCTGTTTTTT.

The CDR3 sequence is CASTFRREQFF. The CDR3 DNA reads TGTGCCAGCACCTTTCGCCGCGAGCAGTTCTTC. V usage is TRBV2 and J usage is TRBJ2-1; D unresolved. Trimming stripped 7 bases from V and 10 bases from J, with 11 bases between. Germline V lookup: CDR1 SNHLY, CDR2 FYNNEI. The CDR3 sequence is 11 residues long.

The rearrangement joins TRBV5-1 to TRBJ2-5; tentatively, D is TRBD1 or TRBD2 (5 bases each). Germline V gene data show CDR1 as SGHRS and CDR2 as YFSETQ. The CDR3 runs to 13 residues. V lost 0 bases and J 5 bases, leaving 8 bases between the germline ends. Here the CDR3 DNA reads TGCGCCAGCAGCTTGGATCGGGACGAGACCCAGTACTTC. Protein sequence: CASSLDRDETQYF. Complete variable domain (other parts from reference TRBV5-1 and TRBJ2-5): KAGVTQTPRYLIKTRGQQVTLSCSPISGHRSVSWYQQTPGQGLQFLFEYFSETQRNKGNFPGRFSGRQFSNSRSEMNVSTLELGDSALYLCASSLDRDETQYFGPGTRLLVL.

The rearrangement uses TRBV7-9 and TRBJ1-5; perhaps TRBD1 as D (6 bases). CDR3 size: 16 residues. Germline CDR1 SEHNR, CDR2 FQNEAQ (reference sequence). V shed 1 base and J shed 0 bases, with 10 bases lying between them. The CDR3 loop is CASSLGTAYSNQPQHF. The CDR3, as DNA: TGTGCCAGCAGCTTAGGGACAGCTTATAGCAATCAGCCCCAGCATTTT.

This clone has more than one count but fewer than ten. V gene TRBV12-5 combines with J gene TRBJ2-1, with a weak D call TRBD2 (6 bases). Looked up from germline, CDR1 is LGHNT and CDR2 is FRNRAP. V dropped 1 base and J dropped 2 bases, with 18 bases sitting between them. This CDR3 spans 18 amino acids. The CDR3, as DNA: TGTGCTAGTGGTTTGGCCCTCCCCTGGAGGGAAACCTACAATGAGCAGTTCTTC. Protein: CASGLALPWRETYNEQFF.

In this sample, this clone turned up a few times. V is TRBV27 and J is TRBJ2-7, with TRBD1 matching over 8 bases. Germline V gene lookup returns CDR1 MNHEY and CDR2 SMNVEV (reference sequence). With 5 bases clipped from V and 0 bases from J, the junction kept 9 bases outside the gene matches. The CDR3 runs 16 residues. The CDR3 DNA is TGTGCCAGCAGTGATTTGGCGGGACAGGACTCCTACGAGCAGTACTTC. This encodes CASSDLAGQDSYEQYF.

This chain connects TRBV18 to TRBJ1-1; 8 bases are a match to TRBD1. The germline V gene encodes CDR1 KGHSH and CDR2 LQKENI. CDR3 length: 17 residues. The J segment lost 1 base and the V segment lost 1 base, leaving 8 bases of the junction unmatched. The CDR3 sequence: CASSPQAGGSGNTEAFF. The CDR3 region has the DNA TGTGCCAGCTCACCACAAGCAGGGGGCAGCGGGAACACTGAAGCTTTCTTT.

This clone was seen a handful of times. Other DNA sequences within the sample encode an identical CDR3. The rearrangement links TRBV25-1 to TRBJ2-5; TRBD2 is a possible D gene (5 bases). Trimming left V 9 bases short and J 7 bases short, with 21 bases between. CDR3 size: 14 residues. Per germline, CDR1 MGHDK and CDR2 SYGVNS. CDR3 amino acids: CASSLPDARGTQYF. The CDR3 DNA sequence: TGTGCCAGTTCCCTGCCTGACGCCCGGGGGACCCAGTACTTC.

The chain combines TRBV29-1 with TRBJ1-1; 7 bases align to TRBD1. Germline V gene lookup returns CDR1 SQVTM and CDR2 ANQGSEA. The CDR3 sequence is 13 residues long. The junction had 6 bases not matched to a gene; V was cut back by 5 bases and J by 3 bases. This chain's CDR3 is CSVQTGRDTEAFF. The CDR3 DNA follows: TGCAGCGTTCAGACAGGGAGGGACACTGAAGCTTTCTTT.

This sequence joins TRBV6-5 and TRBJ2-7; 10 bases line up with TRBD1. J was trimmed by 6 bases and V by 7 bases; bases with no gene match: 3. The CDR3 is 12 residues long. The V gene's germline CDR1 is MNHEY and CDR2 SVGAGI. CDR3 in amino acids: CASTRTGGEQYF. The CDR3 DNA is TGTGCCAGCACACGGACAGGGGGCGAGCAGTACTTC.

The V gene is TRBV28, the J gene TRBJ2-2; TRBD2 is a possible D gene (6 bases). Germline CDR1 is MDHEN and CDR2 is SYDVKM. The V gene lost 8 bases and the J gene lost 13 bases, with 23 bases spanning the gap. CDR3 length: 14 residues. The CDR3 loop reads CASGGRGGPGTLFF. DNA for the CDR3: TGTGCCAGCGGGGGAAGGGGAGGACCGGGGACGCTGTTTTTT.